This T cell receptor (beta chain) emerged from a study of response to subunit inactivated influenza vaccine. The CDR3 consists of 12 residues. Trimming took off 5 bases at V and 5 bases at J, with 7 bases between the two ends. The sample holds many counts of this clonotype. Its specificity is unknown. The study's findings and limits: Seasonal influenza vaccination, on each occasion, was suggested by the authors to recruit few new T cells.

TCRdb reanalysed the RT-PCR reads using MiXCR and keeps one entry per CDR3 protein. The sample consists of about 830,000 distinct CDR3 sequences, approximately 18% of them appearing once. The sequenced sample was PBMCs from blood, obtained 4 to 6 days after vaccination. The chain has TRBV12-3 or TRBV12-4 and TRBJ2-1; the D gene is possibly TRBD1 (5 bases). This receptor was taken from a man over 45 who received an inactivated influenza vaccine. The CDR3 DNA follows: TGTGCCAGCAGTCAGGACAACAATGAGCAGTTCTTC. This encodes CASSQDNNEQFF.